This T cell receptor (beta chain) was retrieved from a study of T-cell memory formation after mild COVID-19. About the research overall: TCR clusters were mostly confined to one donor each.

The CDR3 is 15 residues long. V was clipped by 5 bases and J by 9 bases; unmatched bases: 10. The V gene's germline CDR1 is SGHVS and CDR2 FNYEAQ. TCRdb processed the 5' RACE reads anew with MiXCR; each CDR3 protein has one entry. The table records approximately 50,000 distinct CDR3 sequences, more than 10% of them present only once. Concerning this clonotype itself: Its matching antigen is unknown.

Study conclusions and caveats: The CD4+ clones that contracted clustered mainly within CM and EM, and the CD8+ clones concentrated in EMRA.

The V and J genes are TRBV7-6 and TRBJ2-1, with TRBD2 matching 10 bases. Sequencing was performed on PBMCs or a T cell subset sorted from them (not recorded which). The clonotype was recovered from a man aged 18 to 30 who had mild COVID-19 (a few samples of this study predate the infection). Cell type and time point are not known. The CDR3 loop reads CASSREPSGGIEQFF. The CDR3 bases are TGTGCCAGCAGCCGTGAGCCTAGCGGGGGAATTGAGCAGTTCTTC. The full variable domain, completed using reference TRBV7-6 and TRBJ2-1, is GAGVSQSPRYKVTKRGQDVALRCDPISGHVSLYWYRQALGQGPEFLTYFNYEAQQDKSGLPNDRFSAERPEGSISTLTIQRTEQRDSAMYRCASSREPSGGIEQFFGPGTRLTVL.